Listed below are T cell receptor beta chains from one sample, sequenced in a study of early T cells in non-severe SARS-CoV-2 infection. TCRdb independently ran MiXCR on the 5' RACE reads; one entry per CDR3 protein. Counted here are 29,000 or so distinct CDR3 sequences, 4% to 5.5% occurring once; the ten biggest clones make up more than 10%. The sample taken for sequencing was whole blood. Every receptor here comes from an adult who was a healthcare worker with PCR-confirmed SARS-CoV-2 infection or an uninfected control (not recorded which). Each CDR3 is given with its conserved first and last residue. Each record gives: D gene, J gene, V gene, clone size, CDR3 DNA, CDR3 protein. A D gene is named only where the DNA matches it firmly. For some rows the clone size is stated as once, few or many, or as a class when expanded; others skip it.

.	TRBJ2-7	TRBV10-2	.	TGCGCCAGCAGTCCCCTGGTTACCGGTGGTGGGGAGCAGTACTTC	CASSPLVTGGGEQYF
TRBD1	TRBJ1-2	TRBV6-6	many	TGTGCCAGCCGACGGGACAGGGCCCAGGGCTACACCTTC	CASRRDRAQGYTF
TRBD2	TRBJ2-7	TRBV5-6	many	TGTGCCAGCAGCCCGGGACTAGCGGGAGTTAACGAGCAGTACTTC	CASSPGLAGVNEQYF
.	TRBJ2-7	TRBV10-1	many	TGCGCCAGCAGTGAGTCGTCAGGGGGGATCTACGAGCAGTACTTC	CASSESSGGIYEQYF
.	TRBJ2-1	TRBV15	.	TGTGCCACCAGCAGAGATCGGGGAAACAATGAGCAGTTCTTC	CATSRDRGNNEQFF
.	TRBJ1-3	TRBV29-1	.	TGCAGCGTGAGGGACCGTGGAAACACCATATATTTT	CSVRDRGNTIYF
.	TRBJ2-4	TRBV20-1	many	TGCAGTGCTAGTTACCTAGCCAAAAACATTCAGTACTTC	CSASYLAKNIQYF
.	TRBJ1-2	TRBV30	.	TGTGCCTGGAGAGGCTCCCCTAACTATGGCTACACCTTC	CAWRGSPNYGYTF
.	TRBJ2-5	TRBV29-1	many	TGCAGCGGAGGGGGTCAGAAGACCCAGTACTTC	CSGGGQKTQYF
.	TRBJ1-3	TRBV29-1	many	TGCAGCGTTAGACACCGCTCTGGAAACACCATATATTTT	CSVRHRSGNTIYF
.	TRBJ1-2	TRBV21-1	many	TGTGCCAGCAGCAAAGAGGAAGCTAACTATGGCTACACCTTC	CASSKEEANYGYTF
TRBD1	TRBJ1-1	TRBV7-2	many	TGTGCCAGCAGCTCACGGACAGGGAACACTGAAGCTTTCTTT	CASSSRTGNTEAFF
TRBD1	TRBJ1-1	TRBV12-3/TRBV12-4	many	TGTGCCAGCAGTTTCGGGGCAGGGGGCACTGAAGCTTTCTTT	CASSFGAGGTEAFF
TRBD2	TRBJ2-1	TRBV2	many	TGTGCCAGCAGTCAGTCACTAGCGGGACAGAATGAGCAGTTCTTC	CASSQSLAGQNEQFF
.	TRBJ2-7	TRBV4-3	many	TGCGCCAGCAGCCAATATGATTCCTACGAGCAGTACTTC	CASSQYDSYEQYF
TRBD1	TRBJ2-7	TRBV6-6	many	TGTGCCAGCAGTTACCTGGGACAGGGGGCCTACGAGCAGTACTTC	CASSYLGQGAYEQYF
.	TRBJ1-6	TRBV10-1	.	TGCGCCAGCAGTGTGGACAGCAATTCACCCATCCACTTT	CASSVDSNSPIHF
TRBD1	TRBJ2-6	TRBV25-1	medium-sized	TGTGCCAGCAGTAGTGGACATCGACAGGGGGCGCGAGCGGGGGCCAACGTCCTGACTTTC	CASSSGHRQGARAGANVLTF
.	TRBJ2-3	TRBV2	many	TGTGCCAGCAGCTCGCCGTGGGGCGGCCGCACAGATACGCAGTATTTT	CASSSPWGGRTDTQYF